This TCR beta chain comes out of a study of blood T cell repertoires in COVID-19. Study-wide background: The analysed material was cDNA or gDNA that came from T cells, B-cell-depleted T cells, or PBMCs.

Symptom resolution, clearance, or two negative PCRs marked donors in Cohort 3 as recovered. This clone was seen more than once but under ten times. The same CDR3 also results from other DNA sequences found in this sample. Sequenced by immunoSEQ multiplex PCR; TCRdb stores in-frame clones only, minus some. The repertoire holds about 220,000 clones, with over 75% as singletons. The germline CDR1 and CDR2 sequences are SGHAT and FQNNGV. The CDR3 extends over 15 amino acids. The V and J ends lost 0 bases and 8 bases, in that order; junction bases with no gene match: 5. What was sequenced was PBMCs or T cells enriched from blood (not recorded which). The sequence derives from a woman in her sixties who had recovered from COVID-19. The chain combines TRBV11-2 with TRBJ1-4; 8 positions match TRBD1. The CDR3 DNA follows: TGTGCCAGCAGCTTAGACAGGGGGCGCGGAGAAAAACTGTTTTTT. As protein: CASSLDRGRGEKLFF.